These 17 T cell receptor beta chains originate from one sample sequenced in a study of shared clonotypes between healthy human individuals (dated by TCRdb to about 2020). Libraries were built with the immunoSEQ multiplex PCR assay. TCRdb re-hosts the immuneACCESS table, in-frame sequences only. Its copies lack some clones; in the studies checked, an unresolved V gene accounts for under half of them, and the cause for the rest is not known. The sample has roughly 2.2 million clones on record, 85% to 95% of them singletons. The ten biggest clones cover 0.37% of the sample. The specimen was naive CD4+ T cells from PBMCs. The cell subset or site label on this specimen signifies: CD45RA+ positively selected. The receptor set was obtained from a man in his late teens or twenties in good health. Some clones in this sample may be carry-over from other donors' samples.

In this sample, this clone turned up a few times. The J gene is TRBJ1-3, the V gene TRBV30; D gene ambiguous. The V and J ends lost 3 bases and 3 bases respectively, with 9 bases between them. CDR3 length: 13 amino acids. Per germline, CDR1 GTSNPN and CDR2 SVGIG (reference sequence). CDR3 loop: CAWRNPGGNTIYF. DNA of the CDR3: TGTGCCTGGAGAAATCCCGGTGGAAACACCATATATTTT.

The chain is built from TRBV28 and TRBJ1-1, with D uncertain. The CDR3 is 13 amino acids. Deletions cut 7 bases from V and 3 bases from J, with 12 bases between. Germline V gene sequence: CDR1 MDHEN, CDR2 SYDVKM. CDR3 nucleotides: TGTGCCAGCATTTCTTCCAAGTACACTGAAGCTTTCTTT. It specifies CASISSKYTEAFF.

This clone was picked up one time. The same CDR3 can be traced to other DNA sequences in this sample. This rearrangement joins TRBV6-1 to TRBJ1-1; 8 bases are shared with TRBD1. V gave up 6 bases and J gave up 2 bases; unmatched junction bases: 5. The CDR3 covers 14 residues. Germline CDR1 and CDR2: MNHNS and SASEGT. The DNA for the CDR3 is TGTGCCAGCAGCGGACAGGGACCCAACACTGAAGCTTTCTTT. Protein: CASSGQGPNTEAFF.

This clone was seen a single time. The CDR3 loop reads CASSEQGWAGGLETQYF. In DNA form, the CDR3 reads TGTGCCAGCAGTGAACAGGGGTGGGCGGGAGGACTAGAGACCCAGTACTTC. The rearrangement uses TRBV6-1 and TRBJ2-5; TRBD2 aligns across 8 bases. The junction had 12 bases not matched to a gene; V was cut back by 2 bases and J by 4 bases. CDR3 length: 17 residues. Per germline, CDR1 MNHNS and CDR2 SASEGT.

The J gene is TRBJ2-2, the V gene TRBV7-9, with D possibly called TRBD1 or TRBD2 (5 bases each). The CDR3 has 17 amino acids. V lost 4 bases to trimming and J lost 6 bases, with 21 bases between them. CDR1 is SEHNR and CDR2 is FQNEAQ in the germline V gene (reference sequence). Here the CDR3 reads CASSSLGGGRAAGELFF. The CDR3 DNA sequence: TGTGCCAGCAGCTCCCTTGGAGGAGGCAGGGCGGCCGGGGAGCTGTTTTTT. Together with reference TRBV7-9 and TRBJ2-2, the CDR3 gives the full variable domain: DTGVSQNPRHKITKRGQNVTFRCDPISEHNRLYWYRQTLGQGPEFLTYFQNEAQLEKSRLLSDRFSAERPKGSFSTLEIQRTEQGDSAMYLCASSSLGGGRAAGELFFGEGSRLTVL.

This chain uses TRBV6-1 with TRBJ2-7, with 7 nucleotides matching TRBD1. CDR1 is MNHNS and CDR2 is SASEGT in the germline V gene. Losses at the gene ends were 2 bases for V and 1 base for J; bases not matched to a gene: 5. The CDR3 is made up of 15 amino acids. This CDR3 reads CASSERQGISYEQYF. CDR3 coding DNA: TGTGCCAGCAGTGAAAGACAGGGTATATCCTACGAGCAGTACTTC.

The chain is built from TRBV5-8 and TRBJ2-1; no clear D. In germline, CDR1 is SGHTS, CDR2 YDEGEE. This CDR3 spans 13 amino acids. V was trimmed by 4 bases and J by 4 bases, leaving 9 bases between them. CDR3 protein: CASSGKDYNEQFF. The CDR3 DNA reads as TGTGCCAGCAGCGGGAAAGATTACAATGAGCAGTTCTTC.

The chain links TRBV6-1 to TRBJ1-1; a weak D match, TRBD1 (5 bases). The V end was cut by 3 bases, the J end by 0 bases, with 11 bases between. Germline CDR1 MNHNS, CDR2 SASEGT. The CDR3 sequence is 15 residues long. In DNA form, the CDR3 reads TGTGCCAGCAGTGAGGGGCAGGTAATGAACACTGAAGCTTTCTTT. This sequence encodes CASSEGQVMNTEAFF.

The rearrangement uses TRBV5-6 and TRBJ2-7; no definite D call. Trimming removed 0 bases at V and 6 bases at J, with 10 bases between. The germline gives CDR1 SGHDT, CDR2 YYEEEE. The CDR3 length is 13 residues. The CDR3 region is CASSLVAGPEQYF. CDR3 nucleotide sequence: TGTGCCAGCAGCTTGGTGGCAGGCCCCGAGCAGTACTTC.

The chain employs TRBV11-2 and TRBJ2-5; 8 nucleotides match TRBD1. The V gene end was trimmed by 3 bases and the J gene end by 1 base; junction bases not matched to a gene: 4. The CDR3 length is 15 residues. CDR1 and CDR2 (germline): SGHAT, FQNNGV. This chain's CDR3 is CASSLQGALQETQYF. The CDR3 bases are TGTGCCAGCAGCTTGCAGGGGGCCCTCCAAGAGACCCAGTACTTC.

V usage is TRBV10-1 and J usage is TRBJ2-1; a possible D gene is TRBD2 (7 bases). CDR1 is WNHNN, CDR2 SYGVQD, per germline (reference sequence). The ends were cut back, 3 bases at V and 4 bases at J, with 16 bases in the middle. The CDR3 totals 16 residues. CDR3 sequence reads: CASSEARGRGYNEQFF. The CDR3 nucleotides read TGCGCCAGCAGTGAAGCCCGAGGGAGGGGGTACAATGAGCAGTTCTTC.

As regards this clone: Other nucleotide sequences in the sample specify the same CDR3. The chain carries TRBV7-3 and TRBJ1-1, with 9 bases identical to TRBD1. Germline-derived CDR1 and CDR2 are SGHTA and FQGTGA. This CDR3 spans 14 amino acids. V was clipped by 3 bases and J by 2 bases; unmatched bases: 1. CDR3 amino acids: CASSFTGGNTEAFF. CDR3 bases: TGTGCCAGCAGCTTCACAGGGGGCAACACTGAAGCTTTCTTT.

The chain has TRBV18 and TRBJ2-3; tentative D call: TRBD2 (6 bases). The CDR3 is 16 amino acids. The V end lost 0 bases, the J end lost 2 bases, and 12 bases lay between the germline ends. CDR1 is KGHSH and CDR2 is LQKENI in the germline V gene. This chain's CDR3 is CASSPPIADYTDTQYF. CDR3 coding DNA: TGTGCCAGCTCACCACCGATAGCGGACTACACAGATACGCAGTATTTT.

The chain couples TRBV29-1 to TRBJ2-5; TRBD2 aligns across 8 bases. The trim removed 0 bases at V and 5 bases at J, leaving 5 bases unmatched. Germline V lookup: CDR1 SQVTM, CDR2 ANQGSEA. This CDR3 spans 14 amino acids. The CDR3 coding sequence is TGCAGCGTTGAAGACGCGGGAGGACGGGAGACCCAGTACTTC. This translates into CSVEDAGGRETQYF.

CDR3 nucleotides: TGCAGCGTTGAGGGGCCCGAGACAGATACGCAGTATTTT. It encodes CSVEGPETDTQYF. The gene calls are TRBV29-1 and TRBJ2-3, with a possible D match to TRBD1 (5 bases). Germline V lookup: CDR1 SQVTM, CDR2 ANQGSEA. The CDR3 sequence is 13 residues long. Trimming stripped 3 bases from V and 3 bases from J, with 10 bases between.

This clone was found a few times. At the DNA level, this CDR3 is encoded by other sequences in the same sample as well. The chain links TRBV28 to TRBJ1-1; 7 nucleotides align to TRBD1. Looked up from germline, CDR1 is MDHEN and CDR2 is SYDVKM. The CDR3 has 12 residues. V lost 5 bases, J lost 5 bases, and 2 bases stayed unmatched. CDR3 DNA: TGTGCCAGCAGTCCCAGGGGGACTGAAGCTTTCTTT. Its translation: CASSPRGTEAFF.

The chain uses TRBV30 and TRBJ1-3; D unresolved. CDR1 and CDR2 (germline): GTSNPN, SVGIG (reference sequence). The CDR3 runs 13 residues. V was shortened by 3 bases and J by 3 bases, with 9 bases between the two germline ends. The CDR3 DNA reads as TGTGCCTGGAGCTTAGTCTTTGGAAACACCATATATTTT. This encodes CAWSLVFGNTIYF.